These T cell receptor beta chains were read from a single sample in a study of CD8+CD57+ T cells in acquired aplastic anemia. Using its own MiXCR run on the reads, TCRdb lists one record per CDR3 protein. The sample yields more than 150,000 distinct CDR3 sequences, approximately 51% seen once. Sample: sorted CD4+, CD8+, or CD8+CD57+ T cells (not recorded which) from PBMCs. The receptor source for this set is a human donor with aplastic anemia. The CDR3 runs from the conserved cysteine through the conserved F or W. D genes are given only for firm matches. Not all rows give a size; the values are once, few, many and, for expanded clones, a class.

CDR3aa: CASRLLPGELFF
CDR3nt: TGTGCCAGTAGGCTTCTTCCGGGGGAGCTGTTTTTT
abundance: few
j_gene: TRBJ2-2
d_gene: .
v_gene: TRBV19

CDR3aa: CASSLGGSGKNIQYF
CDR3nt: TGTGCCAGCAGCTTAGGAGGCTCAGGAAAAAACATTCAGTACTTC
abundance: .
j_gene: TRBJ2-4
d_gene: .
v_gene: TRBV11-2

CDR3aa: CASSSENSGTGGRDTQYF
CDR3nt: TGTGCCAGCAGCTCCGAAAACTCCGGGACAGGGGGCAGAGATACGCAGTATTTT
abundance: many
j_gene: TRBJ2-3
d_gene: TRBD1
v_gene: TRBV5-4

CDR3aa: CASSGIQGEEDKNIQYF
CDR3nt: TGTGCCAGCAGTGGAATACAGGGGGAGGAGGACAAAAACATTCAGTACTTC
abundance: .
j_gene: TRBJ2-4
d_gene: TRBD1
v_gene: TRBV10-3

CDR3aa: CSARQSSAADNQPQHF
CDR3nt: TGCAGTGCTAGACAGTCTTCGGCGGCAGACAATCAGCCCCAGCATTTT
abundance: .
j_gene: TRBJ1-5
d_gene: .
v_gene: TRBV20-1

CDR3aa: CASSVAEETQYF
CDR3nt: TGTGCCAGCAGCGTAGCGGAAGAGACCCAGTACTTC
abundance: .
j_gene: TRBJ2-5
d_gene: .
v_gene: TRBV10-3

CDR3aa: CSVRAGSFYEQYF
CDR3nt: TGCAGCGTCCGAGCGGGATCCTTCTACGAGCAGTACTTC
abundance: .
j_gene: TRBJ2-7
d_gene: TRBD2
v_gene: TRBV29-1

CDR3aa: CASSVTASGRVGRTQYF
CDR3nt: TGTGCCAGCAGTGTGACGGCTAGCGGGAGGGTTGGTCGGACCCAGTACTTC
abundance: .
j_gene: TRBJ2-5
d_gene: TRBD2
v_gene: TRBV2

CDR3aa: CASSEAGVSNQPQHF
CDR3nt: TGTGCCAGCAGTGAAGCCGGGGTTAGCAATCAGCCCCAGCATTTT
abundance: many
j_gene: TRBJ1-5
d_gene: .
v_gene: TRBV6-1

CDR3aa: CASGIQGVSEKLFF
CDR3nt: TGCGCCAGCGGCATACAGGGGGTATCGGAAAAACTGTTTTTT
abundance: many
j_gene: TRBJ1-4
d_gene: TRBD1
v_gene: TRBV4-3

CDR3aa: CSARGTRRGPRNEQFF
CDR3nt: TGCAGTGCTAGGGGCACGCGGAGGGGGCCTAGGAATGAGCAGTTCTTC
abundance: few
j_gene: TRBJ2-1
d_gene: .
v_gene: TRBV20-1

CDR3aa: CASSMGHVGVNEQFF
CDR3nt: TGTGCCAGTAGTATGGGACACGTAGGGGTCAATGAGCAGTTCTTC
abundance: .
j_gene: TRBJ2-1
d_gene: .
v_gene: TRBV19

CDR3aa: CATSRDLQGDTEAFF
CDR3nt: TGTGCCACCAGCAGAGATTTACAGGGTGACACTGAAGCTTTCTTT
abundance: many
j_gene: TRBJ1-1
d_gene: .
v_gene: TRBV15

CDR3aa: CASSEGNRGSEKLFF
CDR3nt: TGTGCCAGCAGTGAAGGGAACAGGGGCTCTGAAAAACTGTTTTTT
abundance: .
j_gene: TRBJ1-4
d_gene: TRBD1
v_gene: TRBV25-1

CDR3aa: CASSSTSGYNEQFF
CDR3nt: TGTGCCAGCAGTTCAACTAGCGGATACAATGAGCAGTTCTTC
abundance: .
j_gene: TRBJ2-1
d_gene: TRBD2
v_gene: TRBV25-1

CDR3aa: CASSELGSGANVLTF
CDR3nt: TGTGCCAGCAGTGAACTGGGCTCTGGGGCCAACGTCCTGACTTTC
abundance: .
j_gene: TRBJ2-6
d_gene: .
v_gene: TRBV6-1

CDR3aa: CAIRDRDGNEQFF
CDR3nt: TGTGCCATCAGAGATAGGGATGGCAATGAGCAGTTCTTC
abundance: few
j_gene: TRBJ2-1
d_gene: .
v_gene: TRBV10-3

CDR3aa: CASSIGDRRETQYF
CDR3nt: TGTGCCAGTAGTATTGGGGACAGAAGGGAGACCCAGTACTTC
abundance: many
j_gene: TRBJ2-5
d_gene: TRBD1
v_gene: TRBV19

CDR3aa: CSARDQGPNTEAFF
CDR3nt: TGCAGTGCTAGAGATCAGGGACCAAACACTGAAGCTTTCTTT
abundance: many
j_gene: TRBJ1-1
d_gene: .
v_gene: TRBV20-1

CDR3aa: CAHAGASTEAFF
CDR3nt: TGTGCGCACGCTGGGGCGAGCACTGAAGCTTTCTTT
abundance: .
j_gene: TRBJ1-1
d_gene: .
v_gene: TRBV10-3

CDR3aa: CSATGTSGSVEQFF
CDR3nt: TGCAGTGCAACCGGGACTAGCGGGAGTGTTGAGCAGTTCTTC
abundance: many
j_gene: TRBJ2-1
d_gene: TRBD2
v_gene: TRBV20-1

CDR3aa: CSAGRDRSSYEQYF
CDR3nt: TGCAGTGCTGGCCGGGACAGGAGCTCCTACGAGCAGTACTTC
abundance: many
j_gene: TRBJ2-7
d_gene: TRBD1
v_gene: TRBV20-1

CDR3aa: CASSLGVTVRAEAFF
CDR3nt: TGTGCCAGCAGCTTAGGGGTGACAGTTAGGGCTGAAGCTTTCTTT
abundance: .
j_gene: TRBJ1-1
d_gene: .
v_gene: TRBV7-2

CDR3aa: CASSRGDRTNTGELFF
CDR3nt: TGTGCCAGCAGCCGTGGGGACAGAACGAACACCGGGGAGCTGTTTTTT
abundance: .
j_gene: TRBJ2-2
d_gene: TRBD1
v_gene: TRBV4-2

CDR3aa: CASSADRASYGYTF
CDR3nt: TGTGCCAGCAGTGCGGACAGGGCGAGCTATGGCTACACCTTC
abundance: .
j_gene: TRBJ1-2
d_gene: TRBD1
v_gene: TRBV2

CDR3aa: CASSAVGENEQFF
CDR3nt: TGCGCCAGCAGTGCGGTAGGGGAAAATGAGCAGTTCTTC
abundance: .
j_gene: TRBJ2-1
d_gene: .
v_gene: TRBV10-2

CDR3aa: CASNKFNGEKLFF
CDR3nt: TGTGCCAGCAACAAATTTAACGGAGAAAAACTGTTTTTT
abundance: .
j_gene: TRBJ1-4
d_gene: .
v_gene: TRBV25-1

CDR3aa: CASSLDLTNEQFF
CDR3nt: TGCGCCAGCAGCTTGGATCTTACCAATGAGCAGTTCTTC
abundance: many
j_gene: TRBJ2-1
d_gene: .
v_gene: TRBV5-1

CDR3aa: CASSVEAGTGHGYTF
CDR3nt: TGTGCCAGCAGCGTAGAGGCAGGGACGGGCCATGGCTACACCTTC
abundance: many
j_gene: TRBJ1-2
d_gene: .
v_gene: TRBV9

CDR3aa: CASSELGGSYNEQFF
CDR3nt: TGTGCCAGCAGTGAATTAGGGGGCTCCTACAATGAGCAGTTCTTC
abundance: many
j_gene: TRBJ2-1
d_gene: .
v_gene: TRBV25-1

CDR3aa: CASSTRQGNYGYTF
CDR3nt: TGTGCCAGCAGCACCCGACAGGGGAACTATGGCTACACCTTC
abundance: .
j_gene: TRBJ1-2
d_gene: TRBD1
v_gene: TRBV5-5

CDR3aa: CASSDREVPLYEQYF
CDR3nt: TGTGCCAGTAGTGATCGGGAGGTGCCGCTCTACGAGCAGTACTTC
abundance: .
j_gene: TRBJ2-7
d_gene: TRBD2
v_gene: TRBV19

CDR3aa: CASKSGERYGYTF
CDR3nt: TGTGCCAGCAAGTCAGGGGAAAGGTATGGCTACACCTTC
abundance: .
j_gene: TRBJ1-2
d_gene: .
v_gene: TRBV10-3

CDR3aa: CASSFLAQYNEQFF
CDR3nt: TGTGCCAGTAGTTTCCTAGCCCAATACAATGAGCAGTTCTTC
abundance: few
j_gene: TRBJ2-1
d_gene: .
v_gene: TRBV19

CDR3aa: CASRRGNQPQHF
CDR3nt: TGTGCCAGCAGGCGGGGCAATCAGCCCCAGCATTTT
abundance: many
j_gene: TRBJ1-5
d_gene: .
v_gene: TRBV12-3/TRBV12-4

CDR3aa: CSASLGASGRGNEQFF
CDR3nt: TGCAGTGCTAGCCTCGGGGCTAGCGGGAGAGGCAATGAGCAGTTCTTC
abundance: many
j_gene: TRBJ2-1
d_gene: TRBD2
v_gene: TRBV20-1

CDR3aa: CASSEVGRSSYNSPLHF
CDR3nt: TGTGCCAGCAGTGAAGTGGGCAGAAGCTCCTATAATTCACCCCTCCACTTT
abundance: .
j_gene: TRBJ1-6
d_gene: .
v_gene: TRBV25-1

CDR3aa: CASSQGGNTEAFF
CDR3nt: TGTGCCAGCAGCCAGGGAGGGAACACTGAAGCTTTCTTT
abundance: many
j_gene: TRBJ1-1
d_gene: .
v_gene: TRBV2

CDR3aa: CSVVQKPPFF
CDR3nt: TGCAGCGTTGTCCAGAAACCGCCGTTCTTC
abundance: .
j_gene: TRBJ1-2
d_gene: .
v_gene: TRBV29-1

CDR3aa: CATSDFDQGTGRWTQYF
CDR3nt: TGTGCCACCAGTGATTTTGACCAGGGGACAGGTCGGTGGACCCAGTACTTC
abundance: .
j_gene: TRBJ2-5
d_gene: TRBD1
v_gene: TRBV24-1

CDR3aa: CASRQRGSGYTF
CDR3nt: TGTGCCAGCAGACAAAGGGGGAGCGGCTACACCTTC
abundance: .
j_gene: TRBJ1-2
d_gene: .
v_gene: TRBV12-3/TRBV12-4

CDR3aa: CATSRTGDNSPLHF
CDR3nt: TGTGCCACCAGCAGAACAGGGGATAATTCACCCCTCCACTTT
abundance: once
j_gene: TRBJ1-6
d_gene: TRBD1
v_gene: TRBV15

CDR3aa: CASSLRTGSPDTQYF
CDR3nt: TGTGCCAGCAGCTTGCGGACAGGGAGCCCAGATACGCAGTATTTT
abundance: once
j_gene: TRBJ2-3
d_gene: TRBD1
v_gene: TRBV7-6

CDR3aa: CASSSPRVTNTEAFF
CDR3nt: TGTGCCAGCAGTTCTCCCAGGGTAACGAACACTGAAGCTTTCTTT
abundance: .
j_gene: TRBJ1-1
d_gene: .
v_gene: TRBV6-2/TRBV6-3

CDR3aa: CASSSLGIWADTQYF
CDR3nt: TGTGCCAGTAGTAGTCTGGGGATTTGGGCAGATACGCAGTATTTT
abundance: many
j_gene: TRBJ2-3
d_gene: .
v_gene: TRBV19

CDR3aa: CASSSGLVGETQYF
CDR3nt: TGTGCCAGCAGCTCCGGACTAGTTGGGGAGACCCAGTACTTC
abundance: few
j_gene: TRBJ2-5
d_gene: TRBD2
v_gene: TRBV9

CDR3aa: CASSLTSGDTGELFF
CDR3nt: TGTGCCAGCAGCTTGACTAGCGGGGATACCGGGGAGCTGTTTTTT
abundance: many
j_gene: TRBJ2-2
d_gene: TRBD2
v_gene: TRBV7-9